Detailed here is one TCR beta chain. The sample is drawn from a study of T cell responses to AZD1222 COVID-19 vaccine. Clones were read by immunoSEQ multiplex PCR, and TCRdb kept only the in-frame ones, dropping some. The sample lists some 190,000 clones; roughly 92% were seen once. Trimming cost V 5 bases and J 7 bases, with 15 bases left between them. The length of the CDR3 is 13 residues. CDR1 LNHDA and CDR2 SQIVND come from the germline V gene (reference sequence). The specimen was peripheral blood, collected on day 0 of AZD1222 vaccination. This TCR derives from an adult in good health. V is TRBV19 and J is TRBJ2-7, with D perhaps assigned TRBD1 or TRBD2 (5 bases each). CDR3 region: CASSAQAWGEQYF. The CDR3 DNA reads TGTGCCAGTAGTGCCCAGGCCTGGGGGGAGCAGTACTTC. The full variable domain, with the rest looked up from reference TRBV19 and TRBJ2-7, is DGGITQSPKYLFRKEGQNVTLSCEQNLNHDAMYWYRQDPGQGLRLIYYSQIVNDFQKGDIAEGYSVSREKKESFPLTVTSAQKNPTAFYLCASSAQAWGEQYFGPGTRLTVT.